The entry that follows covers one T cell receptor beta chain sequence. Its specificity is unknown. The data are from a study of response to subunit inactivated influenza vaccine. General study findings and limits: Only a handful of new T cells, the authors suggested, are recruited with each seasonal influenza vaccination.

TCRdb recomputed calls from the RT-PCR reads with MiXCR, one row per CDR3 protein. The table has under 850,000 distinct CDR3 sequences, approximately 17% seen once; the top ten hold about a tenth. V gave up 5 bases and J gave up 3 bases; unmatched junction bases: 10. Germline assignment: CDR1 SEHNR and CDR2 FQNEAQ (reference sequence). This CDR3 is 16 amino acids long. The source of this sequence is a man between 50 and 59 years old who received an inactivated influenza vaccine. The rearrangement joins TRBV7-9 to TRBJ1-2; 9 bases agree with TRBD1. Sample: PBMCs from blood, taken roughly 5 days after vaccination. This chain's CDR3 is CASSRGDREFYYGYTF. As DNA, the CDR3 is TGTGCCAGCAGCCGGGGGGACAGGGAGTTTTACTATGGCTACACCTTC.